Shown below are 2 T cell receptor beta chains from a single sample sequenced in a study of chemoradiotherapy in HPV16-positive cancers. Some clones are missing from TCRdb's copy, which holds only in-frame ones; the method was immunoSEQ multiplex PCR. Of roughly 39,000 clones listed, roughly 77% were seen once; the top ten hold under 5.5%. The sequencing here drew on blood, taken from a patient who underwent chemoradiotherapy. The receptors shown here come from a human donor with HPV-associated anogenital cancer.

This CDR3 reads CASSSEDGGAFF. CDR3 DNA: TGTGCCAGCAGCTCCGAAGACGGGGGAGCTTTCTTT. The chain has TRBV7-9 and TRBJ1-1; D perhaps matches TRBD1 (5 bases). Trimming left V 4 bases short and J 10 bases short, with 13 bases between. Germline V gives CDR1 SEHNR, CDR2 FQNEAQ (reference sequence). The CDR3 totals 12 residues.

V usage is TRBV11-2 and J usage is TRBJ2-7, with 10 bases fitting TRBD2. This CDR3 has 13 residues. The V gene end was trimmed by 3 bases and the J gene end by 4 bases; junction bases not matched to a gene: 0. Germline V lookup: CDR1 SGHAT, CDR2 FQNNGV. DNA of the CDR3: TGTGCCAGCAGCTTGGGACTAGCGTACGAGCAGTACTTC. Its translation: CASSLGLAYEQYF.